The present T cell receptor beta chain was sequenced within a study of shared clonotypes between healthy human individuals. This table comes from immunoSEQ multiplex PCR, and its TCRdb copy is limited to in-frame clones, with some not included. The sample has 2 million to 2.5 million clones, 85% to 95% seen once. In the CD4+ fraction, cells were divided into CD45RA+ naive and CD45RA-negative memory subsets. Remarks on this clone: What it binds is unknown.

Germline V gives CDR1 SNHLY, CDR2 FYNNEI. The CDR3 is 14 amino acids. The V and J ends lost 9 bases and 6 bases, in that order; junction bases with no gene match: 7. Study-wide results and caveats: Represented genetic and exposure-history diversity was restricted by having few donors. Clonotype sharing among donors, it was expected, would be affected by sequencing depth.

The chain combines TRBV2 with TRBJ2-2, with 10 bases aligning to TRBD1. The receptor comes from a man aged 18 to 35 in good health. Some clones in this sample may be carry-over from other donors' samples. Material for sequencing was naive CD4+ T cells from PBMCs. The subset is: CD45RA+ positively selected. The CDR3 loop reads CASNTDRGAGELFF. Here the CDR3 DNA reads TGTGCCAGTAACACGGACAGGGGGGCCGGGGAGCTGTTTTTT. The full variable domain, rest sourced from reference TRBV2 and TRBJ2-2, is EPEVTQTPSHQVTQMGQEVILRCVPISNHLYFYWYRQILGQKVEFLVSFYNNEISEKSEIFDDQFSVERPDGSNFTLKIRSTKLEDSAMYFCASNTDRGAGELFFGEGSRLTVL.